Here is one TCR beta chain with its context. Its antigen is currently unknown. The germline gives CDR1 DFQATT, CDR2 SNEGSKA (reference sequence). After removal of 0 bases from V and 6 bases from J, the junction contained 4 bases not matched to a gene. The CDR3 is 15 residues long. The TCRbeta library incorporated unique molecular identifiers. MiXCR was run by TCRdb on the PCR reads, yielding one entry per CDR3 protein. The sample includes hundreds of thousands of distinct CDR3 sequences, roughly 17% of them seen just once. These data come from a study of T-cell reconstitution after alpha-beta-depleted transplantation in children. General study points: Expanded graft clones, several hundred of them, were reportedly the source of alpha-beta T cells about two months after transplant. From newly produced T cells came most of the T-cell counts and diversity one year after transplant.

The sequence came from a boy younger than two who had a stem cell transplant for Wiskott-Aldrich syndrome, so the T cells may come from the graft donor. The sample consisted of PBMCs, mostly from graft donor cells, taken 360 days after TCRalphabeta/CD19-depleted stem cell transplant. The chain carries TRBV20-1 and TRBJ2-3, with 12 bases aligning to TRBD1. CDR3 nucleotides: TGCAGTGCTAGAGATGCCGGGACAGGGGGCGATACGCAGTATTTT. Its translation is CSARDAGTGGDTQYF.